This T cell receptor beta chain emerged from a study of T cells in Graves' hyperthyroidism and ophthalmopathy. Findings and caveats of the study: In the analysis, a 13 V-J model separated ophthalmopathy from stable hyperthyroidism.

J gave up 0 bases and V 2 bases, and 6 bases lay outside the gene matches. The germline CDR1 and CDR2 sequences are GTSNPN and SVGIG (reference sequence). CDR3 size: 17 residues. Exclusions: uncontrolled infection, other autoimmune disease, pregnancy, lactation. On the basis of clinical symptoms, serum thyroxine and TRAb, thyroid ultrasound and orbital computed tomography, diagnoses were made. The PBMCs studied were ones that came from 8 to 10 ml fresh peripheral blood. Amplified regions were TCR beta CDR3 sequences from RNA transcripts. HTBI primers drove first-round RT-PCR of the TCR CDR3. TCRdb re-derived calls from the multiplex PCR reads in MiXCR, one entry per CDR3 protein. This sample carries 730,000 or so distinct CDR3 sequences, under 20% of them seen once, and the ten largest clones take 16%. This clonotype appeared a few times. Its specificity is unknown.

What was sequenced was blood. This rearrangement joins TRBV30 to TRBJ2-3; TRBD2 agrees at 12 bases. The receptor was isolated from a woman between 45 and 60 years old with Graves' hyperthyroidism that later progressed to Graves' ophthalmopathy. The CDR3 nucleotides read TGTGCCTGGAGTACGCTAGCGGGGGGGGCCAGCACAGATACGCAGTATTTT. Translated: CAWSTLAGGASTDTQYF.